A selection of T cell receptor beta chains follows, all from one sample in a study of shared clonotypes between healthy human individuals. TCRdb's copy holds only in-frame clones and misses some; the assay was immunoSEQ multiplex PCR. The table lists 2 million to 2.5 million clones, approximately 94% of them singletons. Sequencing used naive CD4+ T cells sorted from blood. These TCRs come from a man aged 18 to 30 in good health. Each CDR3 is given with its conserved first and last residue. Size is omitted from some rows. Given values are once, few, many or a class for expanded clones.

cdr3_length clone_size j_call v_call cdr3_aa
14 . TRBJ2-7 TRBV7-9 CASSLDREESEQYF
14 . TRBJ1-1 TRBV10-3 CAISAGTGNTEAFF
16 . TRBJ1-1 TRBV11-2 CASVLGAGAMNTEAFF
15 . TRBJ1-1 TRBV9 CASSFGTGGITEAFF
13 . TRBJ1-1 TRBV19 CASLPRATTEAFF
14 . TRBJ1-2 TRBV5-1 CASSRQVVSGGYTF
14 once TRBJ1-1 TRBV7-2 CASSRGHLNTEAFF
13 . TRBJ2-3 TRBV7-3 CASSGASTDTQYF
13 few TRBJ1-6 TRBV6-5 CASRTGYNSPLHF
15 . TRBJ1-6 TRBV19 CASRPGQYYNSPLHF
12 . TRBJ2-3 TRBV11-2 CASSPPPGQPYF
15 . TRBJ2-2 TRBV12-5 CASGPGHSNTGELFF
13 . TRBJ1-1 TRBV18 CASSPQPVTEAFF
15 . TRBJ1-2 TRBV7-3 CASSLKLSGPDGYTF
14 . TRBJ2-2 TRBV27 CATAQIARTGELFF
15 . TRBJ2-2 TRBV10-3 CATRGGTTNTGELFF
13 . TRBJ2-5 TRBV4-3 CASSQDWLKTQYF
11 . TRBJ1-4 TRBV7-6 CASRQGEKLFF
15 . TRBJ1-4 TRBV4-1 CASSQEAATNEKLFF
20 . TRBJ2-2 TRBV9 CASSVVDITNRVRDTGELFF
14 . TRBJ2-7 TRBV27 CASSLHRGAYEQYF
13 . TRBJ2-5 TRBV10-3 CATAGGYQETQYF
14 few TRBJ1-1 TRBV6-5 CASSYDRLNTEAFF
13 . TRBJ2-3 TRBV19 CASSQGGTDTQYF
14 . TRBJ1-2 TRBV6-6 CASSFVGGDYGYTF
13 . TRBJ2-3 TRBV10-3 CAIASGSTDTQYF
13 once TRBJ1-2 TRBV18 CASSPIGGVGYTF
17 . TRBJ2-6 TRBV29-1 CSVEAAAGSSGANVLTF
14 . TRBJ1-1 TRBV7-9 CASSLGEVNTEAFF
15 once TRBJ2-4 TRBV25-1 CASSELRVGGNIQYF
15 . TRBJ1-5 TRBV6-5 CASSYAATADQPQHF
16 . TRBJ1-2 TRBV19 CASSTILGQTNYGYTF
13 once TRBJ2-6 TRBV5-4 CASSSDNGAGALF
13 . TRBJ2-2 TRBV9 CASSLSLGGELFF
15 . TRBJ2-7 TRBV27 CASSLTGGATYEQYF
14 . TRBJ2-7 TRBV5-6 CASSLNRGQYEQYF
16 . TRBJ2-1 TRBV9 CASSVAARGTYNEQFF
13 . TRBJ2-1 TRBV29-1 CSVVLFSYNEQFF
14 . TRBJ1-5 TRBV5-1 CASSPTGGIEPQHF
13 . TRBJ2-7 TRBV5-8 CASSFGTDYEQYF
14 . TRBJ1-1 TRBV6-1 CASSETGMNTEAFF
14 . TRBJ1-2 TRBV2 CASSDRGLANGYTF
15 . TRBJ1-1 TRBV5-1 CASTDKTAPNTEAFF
17 . TRBJ2-5 TRBV29-1 CSVLLGTSGGVVETQYF
13 . TRBJ1-1 TRBV30 CAWKHYMNTEAFF
16 . TRBJ2-2 TRBV29-1 CSVEVLAGWGTGELFF
13 . TRBJ1-5 TRBV10-2 CASSVGENQPQHF
13 . TRBJ2-2 TRBV10-3 CAIRTPNTGELFF
15 . TRBJ1-1 TRBV15 CATSPGTGHNTEAFF
16 . TRBJ1-6 TRBV27 CASTRTGSLYNSPLHF
15 . TRBJ1-6 TRBV4-3 CASSQEEGSNSPLHF
15 . TRBJ1-4 TRBV5-1 CASSLAGSPNEKLFF
12 . TRBJ1-5 TRBV5-4 CASRKDREPQHF
13 once TRBJ2-3 TRBV7-9 CASTSEGADTQYF
13 . TRBJ2-3 TRBV18 CASSPPVPDTQYF